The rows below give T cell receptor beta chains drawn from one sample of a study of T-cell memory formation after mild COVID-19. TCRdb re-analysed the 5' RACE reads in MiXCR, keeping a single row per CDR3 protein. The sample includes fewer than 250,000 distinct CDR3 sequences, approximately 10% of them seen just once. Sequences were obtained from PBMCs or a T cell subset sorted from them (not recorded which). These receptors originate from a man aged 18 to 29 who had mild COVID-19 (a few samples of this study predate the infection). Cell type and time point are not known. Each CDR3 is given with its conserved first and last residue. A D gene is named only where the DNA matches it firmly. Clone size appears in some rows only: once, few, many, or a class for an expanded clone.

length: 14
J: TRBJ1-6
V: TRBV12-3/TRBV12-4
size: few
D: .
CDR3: CASSLGEISSPLHF
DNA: TGTGCCAGCAGTTTAGGCGAGATCTCTTCACCCCTCCACTTT

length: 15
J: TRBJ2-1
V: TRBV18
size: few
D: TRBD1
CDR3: CASSARQGSMDEQFF
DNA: TGTGCCAGCTCCGCCAGACAGGGGAGTATGGATGAGCAGTTCTTC

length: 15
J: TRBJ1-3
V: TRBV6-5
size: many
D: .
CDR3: CASSYADVAGNTIYF
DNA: TGTGCCAGCAGTTACGCAGACGTCGCCGGAAACACCATATATTTT

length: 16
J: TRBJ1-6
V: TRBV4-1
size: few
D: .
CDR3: CASSQDGGEYNSPLHF
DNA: TGCGCCAGCAGCCAAGATGGAGGGGAGTATAATTCACCCCTCCACTTT

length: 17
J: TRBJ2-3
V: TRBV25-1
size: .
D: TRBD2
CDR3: CASSERGGPTFTDTQYF
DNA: TGTGCCAGCAGTGAAAGGGGAGGGCCGACCTTCACAGATACGCAGTATTTT

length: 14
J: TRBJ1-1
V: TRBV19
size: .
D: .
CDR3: CASSTIRGDTEAFF
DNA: TGTGCCAGTAGTACAATCAGGGGAGACACTGAAGCTTTCTTT

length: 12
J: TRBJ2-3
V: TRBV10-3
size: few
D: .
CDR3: CAIRSLTDTQYF
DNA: TGTGCCATCAGATCCCTTACAGATACGCAGTATTTT

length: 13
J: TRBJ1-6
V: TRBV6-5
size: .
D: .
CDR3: CASSRDRALSLHF
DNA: TGTGCCAGCAGTCGGGACCGGGCGTTATCCCTCCACTTT

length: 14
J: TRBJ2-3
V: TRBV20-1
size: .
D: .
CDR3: CSAIDRISTDTQYF
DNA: TGCAGTGCTATAGACCGAATATCCACAGATACGCAGTATTTT

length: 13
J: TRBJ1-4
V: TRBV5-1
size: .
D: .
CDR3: CASSGQLNEKLFF
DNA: TGCGCCAGCAGCGGTCAGCTTAATGAAAAACTGTTTTTT

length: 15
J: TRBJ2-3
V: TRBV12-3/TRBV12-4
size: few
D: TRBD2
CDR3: CASSRTSGAQGTQYF
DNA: TGTGCCAGCAGTCGGACTAGCGGGGCTCAGGGCACGCAGTATTTT

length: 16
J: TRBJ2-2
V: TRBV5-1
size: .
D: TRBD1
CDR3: CASSTGTGGFSGELFF
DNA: TGCGCCAGCAGCACCGGGACAGGGGGTTTCTCCGGGGAGCTGTTTTTT

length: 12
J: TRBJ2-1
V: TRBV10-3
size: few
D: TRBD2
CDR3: CAISDAGGLPFF
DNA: TGTGCCATCAGTGACGCGGGGGGGCTCCCGTTCTTC

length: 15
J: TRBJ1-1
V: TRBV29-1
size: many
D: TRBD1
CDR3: CSVGQGPSMNTEAFF
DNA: TGCAGCGTGGGACAGGGGCCTAGCATGAACACTGAAGCTTTCTTT

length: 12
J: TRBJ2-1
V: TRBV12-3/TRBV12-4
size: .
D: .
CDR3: CASSQYYNEQFF
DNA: TGTGCCAGCAGTCAATACTACAATGAGCAGTTCTTC

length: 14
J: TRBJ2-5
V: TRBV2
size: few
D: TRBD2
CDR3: CASSALAEFETQYF
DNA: TGTGCCAGCTCAGCACTAGCGGAGTTCGAGACCCAGTACTTC

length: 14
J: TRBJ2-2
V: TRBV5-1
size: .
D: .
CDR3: CASSLSYNTGELFF
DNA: TGCGCCAGCAGCTTGAGCTATAACACCGGGGAGCTGTTTTTT

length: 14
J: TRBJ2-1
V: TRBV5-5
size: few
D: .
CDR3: CASSLGPSYNEQFF
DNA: TGTGCCAGCAGCTTGGGCCCCTCCTACAATGAGCAGTTCTTC

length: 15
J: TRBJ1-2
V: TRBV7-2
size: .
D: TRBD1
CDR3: CASSLGTGRNYGYTF
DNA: TGTGCCAGCAGCTTAGGGACAGGGAGGAACTATGGCTACACCTTC

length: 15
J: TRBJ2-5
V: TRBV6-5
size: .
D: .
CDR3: CASSYSGTVQETQYF
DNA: TGTGCCAGCAGTTACTCGGGGACGGTCCAAGAGACCCAGTACTTC

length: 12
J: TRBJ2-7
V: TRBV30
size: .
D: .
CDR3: CAWSTSLYEQYF
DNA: TGTGCCTGGAGTACCTCCCTTTACGAGCAGTACTTC

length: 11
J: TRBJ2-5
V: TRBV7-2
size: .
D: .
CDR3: CASSPPETQYF
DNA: TGTGCCAGCAGCCCCCCAGAGACCCAGTACTTC

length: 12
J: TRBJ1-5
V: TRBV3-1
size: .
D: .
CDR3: CASSQGDQPQHF
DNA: TGTGCCAGCAGCCAAGGGGACCAGCCCCAGCATTTT

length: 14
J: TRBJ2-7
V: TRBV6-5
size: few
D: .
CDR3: CASSPLDATYEQYF
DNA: TGTGCCAGCAGTCCCTTGGACGCGACCTACGAGCAGTACTTC

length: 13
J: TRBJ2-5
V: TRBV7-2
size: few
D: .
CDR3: CASSLARAETQYF
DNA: TGTGCCAGCAGCTTAGCTAGGGCGGAGACCCAGTACTTC

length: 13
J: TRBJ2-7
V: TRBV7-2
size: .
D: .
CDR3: CASSLSEGVNQYF
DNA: TGTGCCAGCAGCTTAAGCGAAGGGGTTAATCAGTACTTC

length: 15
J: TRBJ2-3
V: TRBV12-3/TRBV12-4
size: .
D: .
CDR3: CASVTRSGGTDTQYF
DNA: TGTGCCAGTGTCACCCGTTCTGGGGGTACAGATACGCAGTATTTT